The 25 T cell receptor beta chains listed next were all sequenced from one sample in a study of blood T cell repertoires in COVID-19. This table comes from immunoSEQ multiplex PCR, and its TCRdb copy is limited to in-frame clones, with some not included. The profile covers tens of thousands of clones, with 87% appearing a single time and just under 2% taken by the ten largest. Sequenced input: peripheral blood. These receptors were collected from a man over 45 with active or convalescent COVID-19.

The chain recombines TRBV4-2 with TRBJ1-4; D is possibly TRBD1 (5 bases). Germline V CDR1 and CDR2: LGHNA, YNFKEQ. CDR3 length: 16 amino acids. Trimming cost V 0 bases and J 4 bases, with 12 bases left between them. CDR3 in DNA: TGTGCCAGCAGCCAAGATCCCGGGGGGGATAATGAAAAACTGTTTTTT. Translated: CASSQDPGGDNEKLFF.

The rearrangement joins TRBV30 to TRBJ2-3, with 12 bases identical to TRBD2. The V and J ends lost 4 bases and 5 bases, in that order; junction bases with no gene match: 4. The CDR3 length is 14 residues. Germline V lookup: CDR1 GTSNPN, CDR2 SVGIG (reference sequence). The chain's CDR3 is CAWTLGLAGDTQYF. Here the CDR3 DNA reads TGTGCCTGGACATTGGGACTAGCGGGAGATACGCAGTATTTT.

CDR3 nucleotide sequence: TGCGCCAGCAGCTTGTATACAGGGATAAACACTGAAGCTTTCTTT. Translation: CASSLYTGINTEAFF. This chain links TRBV5-1 with TRBJ1-1, with D tentatively TRBD1 (6 bases). The V gene's germline CDR1 is SGHRS and CDR2 YFSETQ. With 1 base removed from V and 2 bases from J, the gap between germline ends came to 12 bases. This CDR3 region has 15 residues.

As DNA, the CDR3 is TGTGCCAGCAGTTACCCAGACAGGGATGGCTACGAGCAGTACTTC. Residues: CASSYPDRDGYEQYF. V usage is TRBV6-6 and J usage is TRBJ2-7; 7 bases agree with TRBD1. Trimming took 2 bases from V and 3 from J; bases not matched to a gene: 7. Germline CDR1 MNHNY, CDR2 SVGAGI (reference sequence). The CDR3 runs to 15 residues.

This chain connects TRBV3-1 (or the pseudogene TRBV3-2) to TRBJ1-4; possibly TRBD1 for D (6 bases). V lost 0 bases and J 8 bases, leaving 13 bases between the germline ends. Germline V gene data show CDR1 as LGHDT and CDR2 as YNNKEL (reference sequence). This CDR3 is 15 amino acids long. The DNA of the CDR3 is TGTGCCAGCAGCCAAGATGTTGGGACATCCGAAAAACTGTTTTTT. This translates into CASSQDVGTSEKLFF.

Of note for this clone: Other DNA sequences from this sample encode an identical CDR3 as well. The rearrangement uses TRBV11-3 and TRBJ2-5, with D maybe TRBD1 (6 bases). The length of the CDR3 is 14 residues. V was cut by 1 base and J by 2 bases, with 8 bases left in between. Germline V gene data show CDR1 as SGHNT and CDR2 as YENEEA. The CDR3 here is CASSLGGGQETQYF. The CDR3 DNA is TGTGCCAGCAGCTTAGGAGGGGGACAAGAGACCCAGTACTTC. Full variable domain (outside the CDR3, taken from reference TRBV11-3 and TRBJ2-5): EAGVVQSPRYKIIEKKQPVAFWCNPISGHNTLYWYLQNLGQGPELLIRYENEEAVDDSQLPKDRFSAERLKGVDSTLKIQPAELGDSAVYLCASSLGGGQETQYFGPGTRLLVL.

The chain employs TRBV19 and TRBJ2-5, with TRBD2 identical over 11 bases. In germline, CDR1 is LNHDA, CDR2 SQIVND (reference sequence). This CDR3 has 15 residues. Losses at the gene ends were 5 bases for V and 2 bases for J; bases not matched to a gene: 4. Here the CDR3 reads CASSPGTSGQETQYF. Here the CDR3 DNA reads TGTGCCAGTAGTCCAGGGACTAGCGGTCAAGAGACCCAGTACTTC.

The chain recombines TRBV6-5 with TRBJ2-3; the D gene is possibly TRBD2 (5 bases). The CDR3 runs 14 residues. CDR1 and CDR2 (germline): MNHEY, SVGAGI. Trimming shortened V by 11 bases and J by 1 base, and 16 bases separated the two germline ends. The CDR3 sequence: CASQTNLGTDTQYF. CDR3 nucleotide sequence: TGTGCCTCCCAGACTAACCTTGGCACAGATACGCAGTATTTT.

V usage is TRBV4-1 and J usage is TRBJ2-7; no clear D gene. Germline loops: CDR1 MGHRA, CDR2 YSYEKL. This CDR3 spans 13 amino acids. The V end was cut by 5 bases, the J end by 3 bases, with 11 bases between. The CDR3 sequence: CASSEIHSYEQYF. The CDR3 DNA reads TGCGCCAGCAGCGAAATACACAGCTACGAGCAGTACTTC.

In this sample, this clone turned up once. The chain recombines TRBV5-4 with TRBJ2-1; 14 bases are shared with TRBD2. This CDR3 is 15 amino acids long. V was pared by 4 bases and J by 6 bases, with 3 bases of the junction left unmatched. Germline CDR1 is SGHNT and CDR2 is YYREEE (reference sequence). The CDR3: CASSVGLAGGNEQFF. The CDR3, as DNA: TGTGCCAGCAGCGTCGGACTAGCGGGGGGCAATGAGCAGTTCTTC.

V usage is TRBV19 and J usage is TRBJ1-4; D gene uncertain. Per germline, CDR1 LNHDA and CDR2 SQIVND (reference sequence). The CDR3 spans 19 residues. V lost 6 bases, J lost 4 bases, and 27 bases lay in between. This CDR3 reads CASRPRSATLLAGNEKLFF. DNA for the CDR3: TGTGCCAGTAGACCCAGGAGCGCTACCCTCCTCGCGGGTAATGAAAAACTGTTTTTT.

This rearrangement joins TRBV2 to TRBJ2-7; perhaps TRBD2 as D (5 bases). Per the germline V gene, CDR1 is SNHLY and CDR2 is FYNNEI. The CDR3 length is 14 residues. The V gene lost 5 bases and the J gene lost 1 base, with 12 bases spanning the gap. The CDR3 loop reads CASSSGSLSYEQYF. The CDR3 bases are TGTGCCAGCAGTAGCGGCAGCCTATCCTACGAGCAGTACTTC.

The chain joins TRBV7-2 to TRBJ2-7; 9 bases fit TRBD2. The CDR3 is made up of 17 amino acids. Germline CDR1 is SGHTA and CDR2 is FQGNSA. The ends lost 5 bases at V and 3 bases at J; junction bases unmatched: 14. CDR3 in amino acids: CASSPPILAGEHYEQYF. As DNA, the CDR3 is TGTGCCAGCAGCCCCCCAATTTTAGCGGGAGAGCACTACGAGCAGTACTTC. Complete variable domain (other parts from reference TRBV7-2 and TRBJ2-7): GAGVSQSPSNKVTEKGKDVELRCDPISGHTALYWYRQSLGQGLEFLIYFQGNSAPDKSGLPSDRFSAERTGGSVSTLTIQRTQQEDSAVYLCASSPPILAGEHYEQYFGPGTRLTVT.

J is TRBJ1-1 and V is TRBV5-6; no reliable D call. Per germline, CDR1 SGHDT and CDR2 YYEEEE. The CDR3 sequence is 15 residues long. V gave up 2 bases and J gave up 5 bases, with 16 bases separating them. The DNA for the CDR3 is TGTGCCAGCAGCTTACGAGGCGGGGTAGAGACTGAAGCTTTCTTT. As protein: CASSLRGGVETEAFF. Looking up the rest from reference TRBV5-6 and TRBJ1-1 gives the full variable domain: DAGVTQSPTHLIKTRGQQVTLRCSPKSGHDTVSWYQQALGQGPQFIFQYYEEEERQRGNFPDRFSGHQFPNYSSELNVNALLLGDSALYLCASSLRGGVETEAFFGQGTRLTVV.

The chain employs TRBV29-1 and TRBJ2-7; D possibly corresponds to TRBD2 (6 bases). Trimming left V 6 bases short and J 7 bases short, with 13 bases between. The CDR3 covers 11 residues. Germline V gives CDR1 SQVTM, CDR2 ANQGSEA. For the CDR3, the DNA is TGCAGCGTAGGGTCGGGGGAGGAGCAGTACTTC. Translated, it gives CSVGSGEEQYF.

The chain carries TRBV7-8 and TRBJ2-2; a possible D gene is TRBD2 (5 bases). Trimming removed 6 bases from V and 0 bases from J, with 11 bases in between. The CDR3 is 15 amino acids. Germline CDR1 reads SGHVS; CDR2 reads FQNEAQ. CDR3 region: CASRKSAANTGELFF. The DNA for the CDR3 is TGTGCCAGCAGAAAGTCAGCGGCGAACACCGGGGAGCTGTTTTTT.

As regards this clone: Distinct nucleotide sequences in the sample also encode this CDR3. This sequence joins TRBV5-1 and TRBJ2-2; 10 bases are a match to TRBD2. The CDR3 contains 16 residues. V shed 4 bases, J shed 4 bases, and the junction held 7 bases outside the gene matches. In germline, CDR1 is SGHRS, CDR2 YFSETQ. CDR3 in DNA: TGCGCCAGCAGCCCCCGGACTAGCGGAGTCACCGGGGAGCTGTTTTTT. Translated: CASSPRTSGVTGELFF.

This clone was seen only a few times. CDR3 region: CASTRGTGARGYTF. In nucleotides, the CDR3 is TGTGCCAGCACCCGGGGGACAGGCGCCCGTGGCTACACCTTC. The V and J genes are TRBV6-5 and TRBJ1-2; 8 bases fit TRBD1. Per the germline V gene, CDR1 is MNHEY and CDR2 is SVGAGI. This CDR3 has 14 amino acids. The junction had 11 bases not matched to a gene; V was cut back by 7 bases and J by 7 bases.

The genes are TRBV28 and TRBJ2-3, with D perhaps TRBD1 (6 bases). The V and J ends lost 3 bases and 4 bases respectively, with 26 bases between them. Germline V gene data show CDR1 as MDHEN and CDR2 as SYDVKM. The length of the CDR3 is 19 residues. CDR3: CASSFWWRTEEGVPDTQYF. The CDR3 bases are TGTGCCAGCAGTTTTTGGTGGCGGACAGAAGAGGGGGTTCCAGATACGCAGTATTTT.

This chain links TRBV4-3 with TRBJ1-1, with 8 positions matching TRBD1. V was clipped by 4 bases and J by 5 bases; unmatched bases: 9. The V gene's germline CDR1 is LGHNA and CDR2 YSLEER. This CDR3 comprises 15 residues. CDR3 residues: CASSLRRTGNTEAFF. CDR3 sequence (DNA): TGCGCCAGCAGCCTCAGACGGACAGGGAATACTGAAGCTTTCTTT.

This sequence joins TRBV28 and TRBJ2-7; D gene ambiguous. The V and J ends lost 6 bases and 4 bases respectively, with 16 bases between them. Germline CDR1 and CDR2: MDHEN and SYDVKM. The CDR3 has 14 amino acids. The CDR3 region has the DNA TGTGCCAGCAGCGGTTTTGCTCCTAAATACGAGCAGTACTTC. Translated: CASSGFAPKYEQYF.

This chain connects TRBV7-2 to TRBJ2-7; D is perhaps TRBD2 (6 bases). This CDR3 has 14 residues. From germline, CDR1 is SGHTA and CDR2 FQGNSA. V was trimmed by 3 bases and J by 4 bases, leaving 13 bases between them. The CDR3 coding sequence is TGTGCCAGCAGCTTTCGGCGGGGCCCTTACGAGCAGTACTTC. Translation: CASSFRRGPYEQYF.

This clone was counted only a few times. J is TRBJ2-5 and V is TRBV3-1 (or the pseudogene TRBV3-2); TRBD1 matches at 7 bases. Germline V gene lookup returns CDR1 LGHDT and CDR2 YNNKEL (reference sequence). V lost 4 bases to trimming and J lost 0 bases; unmatched junction nucleotides: 8. The CDR3 consists of 16 residues. The CDR3 nucleotides read TGTGCCAGCAGCCCTACCGGGACAGCGTACCAAGAGACCCAGTACTTC. It translates to CASSPTGTAYQETQYF.

The rearrangement uses TRBV6-2 or TRBV6-3 and TRBJ2-7; 10 bases agree with TRBD2. CDR3 length equals 14 residues. The germline gives CDR1 MNHEY, CDR2 SVGEGT. The V gene end was trimmed by 6 bases and the J gene end by 3 bases; junction bases not matched to a gene: 5. The CDR3 is CASSRGTSVYEQYF. The DNA of the CDR3 is TGTGCCAGCAGCCGTGGGACTAGCGTCTACGAGCAGTACTTC.

The V and J genes are TRBV4-1 and TRBJ1-1; D is unresolved. V dropped 1 base and J dropped 7 bases, with 7 bases sitting between them. CDR3 length: 12 residues. The germline V gene encodes CDR1 MGHRA and CDR2 YSYEKL. CDR3: CASSQAGSEAFF. Here the CDR3 DNA reads TGCGCCAGCAGCCAAGCTGGCAGTGAAGCTTTCTTT.